The next 11 T cell receptor beta chains were all read from a single sample in a study of identical twins. TCRdb processed the 5' RACE reads anew with MiXCR; each CDR3 protein has one entry. The sample yields over 600,000 distinct CDR3 sequences, approximately 22% seen once. The sample was also linked to a second study, of T cells expressing NK-cell markers.

The sample was PBMCs. The receptors were sampled from a young woman in good health.

The chain employs TRBV20-1 and TRBJ1-2; D is ambiguous. V lost 6 bases to trimming and J lost 5 bases, with 7 bases between them. The germline V gene encodes CDR1 DFQATT and CDR2 SNEGSKA (reference sequence). The CDR3 length is 10 residues. The CDR3, as DNA: TGCAGTGCCAGAAAGTATGGCTACACCTTC. This gives the protein CSARKYGYTF.

As for this clonotype: A much larger clone lies a single base off, so this may be a read error. V and J are TRBV24-1 and TRBJ2-5; D may correspond to TRBD1 or TRBD2 (5 bases each). The CDR3 runs 18 residues. The V gene's germline CDR1 is KGHDR and CDR2 SFDVKD. CDR3 nucleotides: TGTGCCACCAGTGATTTGGCCCCCGGACAAGAGGGCGGAGAGACCCAGAACTTC. It codes for CATSDLAPGQEGGETQNF.

CDR3 coding DNA: TGTGCCAGCAGCGTAGGTAATAGCGGGTTGTACCAAGAGACCCAGTACTTC. Encoded protein: CASSVGNSGLYQETQYF. The V and J genes are TRBV9 and TRBJ2-5; 7 bases agree with TRBD2. With 0 bases clipped from V and 0 bases from J, the junction kept 8 bases outside the gene matches. This CDR3 spans 17 amino acids. The germline V gene encodes CDR1 SGDLS and CDR2 YYNGEE. The whole variable domain, remainder taken from reference TRBV9 and TRBJ2-5, is DSGVTQTPKHLITATGQRVTLRCSPRSGDLSVYWYQQSLDQGLQFLIQYYNGEERAKGNILERFSAQQFPDLHSELNLSSLELGDSALYFCASSVGNSGLYQETQYFGPGTRLLVL.

This clonotype was recorded many times. V gene TRBV5-1 combines with J gene TRBJ2-1; 10 bases are shared with TRBD2. V shed 6 bases and J 5 bases; nucleotides not matched to a gene: 8. Germline loops: CDR1 SGHRS, CDR2 YFSETQ. CDR3 length: 15 residues. For the CDR3, the DNA is TGCGCCAGCACCCCGATAGCGGGAGGTAACAATGAGCAGTTCTTC. This encodes CASTPIAGGNNEQFF. Filled out from reference TRBV5-1 and TRBJ2-1, the complete variable domain reads KAGVTQTPRYLIKTRGQQVTLSCSPISGHRSVSWYQQTPGQGLQFLFEYFSETQRNKGNFPGRFSGRQFSNSRSEMNVSTLELGDSALYLCASTPIAGGNNEQFFGPGTRLTVL.

This clonotype appeared a few times. The V call is TRBV20-1, the J call TRBJ2-7; D is unclear. This CDR3 region has 13 residues. CDR1 and CDR2 (germline): DFQATT, SNEGSKA (reference sequence). V lost 5 bases and J lost 3, with 14 bases in between. CDR3 coding DNA: TGCAGTGCTCTACGGCTATCCTTCTACGAGCAGTACTTC. It encodes CSALRLSFYEQYF.

The chain employs TRBV18 and TRBJ2-7, with 8 positions matching TRBD1. The CDR3 totals 17 residues. V was clipped by 2 bases and J by 0 bases; unmatched bases: 9. Germline lookup yields CDR1 KGHSH and CDR2 LQKENI. CDR3 protein: CASSPGSGTGLSYEQYF. CDR3 DNA: TGTGCCAGCTCACCAGGATCCGGGACAGGTCTCTCCTACGAGCAGTACTTC.

This rearrangement joins TRBV7-8 to TRBJ2-1, with 13 bases matching TRBD2. Germline V CDR1 and CDR2: SGHVS, FQNEAQ. This CDR3 has 15 amino acids. Trimming removed 4 bases from V and 8 bases from J; junction bases left unmatched: 5. The CDR3 here is CASSSRTSGRDEQFF. CDR3 bases: TGTGCCAGCAGCTCCAGGACTAGCGGGAGAGATGAGCAGTTCTTC.

The V call is TRBV10-2, the J call TRBJ2-1; D not certain. This CDR3 comprises 11 residues. V lost 3 bases, J lost 15 bases, and 12 bases lay in between. Germline CDR1 reads WSHSY; CDR2 reads SAAADI. The CDR3 DNA reads TGCGCCAGCAGTGAACTGGTGGTGTTGTTCTTC. It encodes CASSELVVLFF.

V is TRBV5-5 and J is TRBJ2-7; the match to TRBD1 covers 8 bases. The CDR3 spans 15 residues. V was clipped by 3 bases and J by 6 bases; unmatched bases: 11. Germline CDR1 is SGHKS and CDR2 is YYEKEE (reference sequence). CDR3 coding DNA: TGTGCCAGCAGCTCCCACCGGACAGGGAAAATCGAGCAGTACTTC. Encoded protein: CASSSHRTGKIEQYF.

The chain links TRBV20-1 to TRBJ2-6, with 7 bases fitting TRBD1. With 3 bases clipped from V and 0 bases from J, the junction kept 2 bases outside the gene matches. The CDR3 is 15 amino acids. The V gene's germline CDR1 is DFQATT and CDR2 SNEGSKA (reference sequence). The CDR3 region has the DNA TGCAGTGCTAGCAGGGGGAGCTCTGGGGCCAACGTCCTGACTTTC. Residues: CSASRGSSGANVLTF.

In its sample, this clonotype was seen a few times. Germline is not matched at one junction end, which may reflect a read error. This chain joins TRBV6-1 and TRBJ1-1; a weak D match, TRBD1 (6 bases). Germline CDR1 and CDR2: MNHNS and SASEGT. There are 13 residues in the CDR3. CDR3 protein: CASREGGGTEAFF. Written as DNA, the CDR3 is TGTGCCAGCAGGGAAGGGGGGGGCACTGAAGCTTTCTTT.